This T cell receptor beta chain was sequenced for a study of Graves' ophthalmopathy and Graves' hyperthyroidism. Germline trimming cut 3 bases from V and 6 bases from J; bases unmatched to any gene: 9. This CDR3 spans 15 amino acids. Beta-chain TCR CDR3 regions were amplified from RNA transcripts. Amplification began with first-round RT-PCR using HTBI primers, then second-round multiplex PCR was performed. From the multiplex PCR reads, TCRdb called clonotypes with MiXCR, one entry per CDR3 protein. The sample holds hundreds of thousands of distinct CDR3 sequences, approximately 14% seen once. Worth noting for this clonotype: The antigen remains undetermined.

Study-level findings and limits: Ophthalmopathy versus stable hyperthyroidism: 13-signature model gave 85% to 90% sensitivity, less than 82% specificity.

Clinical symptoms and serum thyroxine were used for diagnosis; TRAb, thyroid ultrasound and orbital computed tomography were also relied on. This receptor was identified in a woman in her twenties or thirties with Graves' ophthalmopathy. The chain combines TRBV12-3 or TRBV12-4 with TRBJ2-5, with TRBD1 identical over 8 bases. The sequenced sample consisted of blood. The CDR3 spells CASSFGQGAAKTQYF. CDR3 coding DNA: TGTGCCAGCAGTTTTGGGCAGGGGGCGGCAAAGACCCAGTACTTC.